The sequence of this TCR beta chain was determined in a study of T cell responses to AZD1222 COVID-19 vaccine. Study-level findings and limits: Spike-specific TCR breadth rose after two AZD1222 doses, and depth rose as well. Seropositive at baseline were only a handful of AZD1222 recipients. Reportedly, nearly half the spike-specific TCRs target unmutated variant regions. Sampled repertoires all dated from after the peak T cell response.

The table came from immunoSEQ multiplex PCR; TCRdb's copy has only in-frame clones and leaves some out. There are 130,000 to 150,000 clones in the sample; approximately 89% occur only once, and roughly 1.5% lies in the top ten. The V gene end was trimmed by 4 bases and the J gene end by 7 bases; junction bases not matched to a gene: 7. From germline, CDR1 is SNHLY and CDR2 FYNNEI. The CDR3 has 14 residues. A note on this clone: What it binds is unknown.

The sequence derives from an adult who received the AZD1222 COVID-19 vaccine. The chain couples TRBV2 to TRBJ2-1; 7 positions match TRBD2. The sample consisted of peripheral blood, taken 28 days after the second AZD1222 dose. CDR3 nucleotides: TGTGCCAGCAGTGGGGGCGCGGGAGTGAATGAGCAGTTCTTC. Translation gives CASSGGAGVNEQFF.